These 10 T cell receptor beta chains were all obtained from the same sample, sequenced in a study of regulatory T cells in long-lasting Graves disease. Time point given: newly diagnosed GD, antithyroid drugs for less than 3 months. PBMC RNA was the source of the TCR library. Arm-PCR with iRepertoire HTBI primers amplified the CDR3 regions for these TCR beta libraries. From the multiplex PCR reads, TCRdb called clonotypes with MiXCR, one entry per CDR3 protein. The sample has 300,000 to 400,000 distinct CDR3 sequences, roughly a sixth seen once. The same data also contributed to another study, on T cells in Graves' hyperthyroidism and ophthalmopathy.

Sequenced here: peripheral blood mononuclear cells (PBMCs), sampled at new diagnosis, from a patient treated with antithyroid drugs. Source of these receptors: a middle-aged man with Graves disease.

This clonotype has at least ten counts. The chain combines TRBV7-2 with TRBJ2-3, with 9 bases lining up with TRBD2. CDR1 and CDR2 (germline): SGHTA, FQGNSA. V trimming: 1 base; J trimming: 0 bases; junction bases outside the gene matches: 5. This CDR3 is built from 17 residues. The CDR3, as DNA: TGTGCCAGCAGCTTAGACCCTGCGGGGGGGAGCACAGATACGCAGTATTTT. Encoded protein: CASSLDPAGGSTDTQYF.

This clonotype was seen at least ten times. The limits of the CDR3 on the DNA are not certain, so only TCRdb's listed CDR3 is given. This chain links TRBV12-3 or TRBV12-4 with TRBJ1-1; the table's D call TRBD1 went unverified against the DNA. The length of the CDR3 is 13 amino acids, counting both ends. The CDR3: CAISSGRGTEAFF.

This clonotype has a count of ten or more. The chain carries TRBV20-1 and TRBJ2-1; TRBD2 matches at 12 bases. This CDR3 comprises 16 residues. V dropped 6 bases and J dropped 3; count of bases not matched to a gene: 9. Germline CDR1 DFQATT, CDR2 SNEGSKA (reference sequence). The CDR3 region has the DNA TGCAGTGCCATTATAAGGACTAGCGGGGACTACAATGAGCAGTTCTTC. Protein product: CSAIIRTSGDYNEQFF.

On this clonotype: The junction does not match germline at one end; this may be a read error. V usage is TRBV20-1 and J usage is TRBJ2-1; the D is unclear. The CDR3 is made up of 16 amino acids. Germline V gives CDR1 DFQATT, CDR2 SNEGSKA (reference sequence). DNA of the CDR3: TGCAGTGCCACATCAGCGAGGTCCCCCTCCTACAATGAGCAGCTCTTC. This translates into CSATSARSPSYNEQLF.

In its sample, this clonotype was seen many times. Compared with germline, one end of the junction differs, possibly owing to a read error. The chain combines TRBV5-1 with TRBJ2-3; 9 positions match TRBD2. Per germline, CDR1 SGHRS and CDR2 YFSETQ. The CDR3 runs 14 residues. CDR3 bases: TGCACCAGTCGGCGGGGGGGTAGCACAGATACGCAGTATTTT. This codes for CTSRRGGSTDTQYF.

On this clonotype itself: A much larger clone is a single base away; this may be a read error. The V call is TRBV2, the J call TRBJ2-1; the D is unclear. Trimming removed 5 bases at V and 8 bases at J, with 19 bases between. The CDR3 has 15 residues. Per germline, CDR1 SNHLY and CDR2 FYNNEI. The DNA of the CDR3 is TGTGCCAGCAGTCAGATCCGCCGGGCATACGATGAGCAGTTCTTC. Translating gives CASSQIRRAYDEQFF.

This clonotype was seen ten or more times. The V and J genes are TRBV29-1 and TRBJ1-3; 8 bases line up with TRBD1. The germline V gene encodes CDR1 SQVTM and CDR2 ANQGSEA. This CDR3 has 17 amino acids. The V gene end was trimmed by 0 bases and the J gene end by 0 bases; junction bases not matched to a gene: 7. CDR3 residues: CSVEDPLDRDSGNTIYF. The CDR3 DNA reads TGCAGCGTTGAAGATCCCCTGGACAGGGACTCTGGAAACACCATATATTTT.

About this clonotype: This sequence may be a read error, since a much larger clone differs from it by one base. This chain uses TRBV7-9 with TRBJ2-5; 16 bases are a match to TRBD2. The CDR3 length is 17 residues. Germline V gene data show CDR1 as SEHNR and CDR2 as FQNEAQ (reference sequence). The CDR3 nucleotides read TGTACCAGCAGCTCGGGACTAGCGGGGGGGTACCAAGAGACCCAGTACTTC. The encoded protein is CTSSSGLAGGYQETQYF. The full variable domain, rest sourced from reference TRBV7-9 and TRBJ2-5, is DTGVSQNPRHKITKRGQNVTFRCDPISEHNRLYWYRQTLGQGPEFLTYFQNEAQLEKSRLLSDRFSAERPKGSFSTLEIQRTEQGDSAMYLCTSSSGLAGGYQETQYFGPGTRLLVL.

As for this clonotype: A much larger clone sits a single nucleotide away, making a read error possible. No conserved phenylalanine or tryptophan ends this CDR3, so it is likely a read error. The rearrangement links TRBV6-4 to TRBJ2-7; possibly TRBD1 for D (6 bases). This CDR3 spans 15 amino acids. V was trimmed by 5 bases and J by 7 bases, leaving 21 bases between them. The germline V gene has CDR1 MRHNA and CDR2 SNTAGT. The CDR3 region has the DNA TGTGCCAGCAGTTACGGCGGACAGCTGAAAATGGAGCAGTACCTC. Translated: CASSYGGQLKMEQYL.

Ten or more counts support this clonotype. CDR3 nucleotide sequence: TGTGCCAGCAGTGGGTGGACGCGGGATCGGGGCACAGATACGCAGTATTTT. The encoded protein is CASSGWTRDRGTDTQYF. This rearrangement joins TRBV5-4 to TRBJ2-3; D is possibly TRBD2 (6 bases). The V and J ends lost 5 bases and 1 base respectively, with 20 bases between them. CDR1 is SGHNT and CDR2 is YYREEE in the germline V gene (reference sequence). CDR3 size: 17 residues.